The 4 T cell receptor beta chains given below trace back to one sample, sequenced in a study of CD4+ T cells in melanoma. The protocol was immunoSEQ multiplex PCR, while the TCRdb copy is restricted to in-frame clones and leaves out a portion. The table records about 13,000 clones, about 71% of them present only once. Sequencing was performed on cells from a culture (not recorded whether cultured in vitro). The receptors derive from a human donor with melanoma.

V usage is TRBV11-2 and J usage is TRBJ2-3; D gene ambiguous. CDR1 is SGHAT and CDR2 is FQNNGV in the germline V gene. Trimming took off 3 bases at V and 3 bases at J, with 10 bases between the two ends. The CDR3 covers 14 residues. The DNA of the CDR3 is TGTGCCAGCAGCTTCCCGACGGCAACAGATACGCAGTATTTT. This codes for CASSFPTATDTQYF. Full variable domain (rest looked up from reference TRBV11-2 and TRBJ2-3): EAGVAQSPRYKIIEKRQSVAFWCNPISGHATLYWYQQILGQGPKLLIQFQNNGVVDDSQLPKDRFSAERLKGVDSTLKIQPAKLEDSAVYLCASSFPTATDTQYFGPGTRLTVL.

CDR3: CASSSKASGTQGSTGELFF. CDR3 DNA sequence: TGTGCCAGCAGCTCTAAGGCTAGCGGCACCCAGGGCTCTACCGGGGAGCTGTTTTTT. The chain recombines TRBV7-2 with TRBJ2-2; 7 bases are a match to TRBD2. The germline CDR1 and CDR2 sequences are SGHTA and FQGNSA. This CDR3 spans 19 amino acids. J lost 5 bases, V lost 4 bases, and 19 bases had no gene match.

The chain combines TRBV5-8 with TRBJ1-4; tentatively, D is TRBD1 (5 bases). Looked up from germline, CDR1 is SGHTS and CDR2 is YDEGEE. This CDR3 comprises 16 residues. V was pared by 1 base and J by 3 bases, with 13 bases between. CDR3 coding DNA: TGTGCCAGCAGCTTGTGGCAGGGAACCCCTAATGAAAAACTGTTTTTT. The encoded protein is CASSLWQGTPNEKLFF.

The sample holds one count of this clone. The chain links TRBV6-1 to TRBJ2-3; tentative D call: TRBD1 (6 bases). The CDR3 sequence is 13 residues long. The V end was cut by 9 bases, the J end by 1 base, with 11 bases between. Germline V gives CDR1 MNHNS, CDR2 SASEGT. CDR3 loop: CASTGLGTDTQYF. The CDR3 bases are TGTGCCAGTACAGGGCTAGGCACAGATACGCAGTATTTT.